The sequence of this T cell receptor beta chain was determined in a study of Graves' ophthalmopathy and Graves' hyperthyroidism (dated by TCRdb to 2016 to 2019). A note on the overall study: Peripheral blood samples were taken at the time of initial diagnosis, before any treatment was given. Once sampling was done, hyperthyroidism patients were given methimazole at a starting dose of 30 mg daily, while ophthalmopathy patients were given high-dose intravenous methylprednisolone. In roughly six hyperthyroidism patients, T-cell repertoires of thyroid tissue and blood were compared. In total, 135 blood samples were TCR-sequenced: fewer than 50 ophthalmopathy, some 75 hyperthyroidism and roughly 17 hyperthyroidism-to-ophthalmopathy patients. A discovery set of 95 to 100 patients (approximately 42 ophthalmopathy, around 57 stable hyperthyroidism) was enrolled to explore V-J signatures distinguishing ophthalmopathy from hyperthyroidism. The independent validation cohort included about 19 hyperthyroidism patients plus 17 patients who later progressed from hyperthyroidism to ophthalmopathy. To tell Graves' ophthalmopathy apart from Graves' hyperthyroidism, and to predict which patients would progress to ophthalmopathy, the study relied on TCR beta repertoire signatures. For training and testing, the 100 or so patients in the discovery cohort were randomly divided in a 7:3 ratio. Paper-wide results and their limitations: No statistical method was used to predetermine the sample size, and group allocation was not hidden from the investigators. In validation, the model predicted ophthalmopathy progression with 55% to 71% sensitivity and 72.22% specificity; 12 predicted patients were CT-confirmed with GO in a median of approximately 6.5 months. Most expanded thyroid clonotypes with a frequency above 0.001 also appeared in blood, which suggests that blood repertoires may reflect the immune response in the thyroid. In cross-validation, the 13-signature model distinguished ophthalmopathy from stable hyperthyroidism with 85% to 90% sensitivity and roughly 81% specificity, and in the test set the corresponding values were around 80% and 75%.

Hyperthyroidism was considered stable if no progression to ophthalmopathy occurred within 18 months of follow-up. Patients with hyperthyroidism were aged 18 to 65 years, had been newly diagnosed, and had a disease duration of less than 2 months. Anyone with other autoimmune diseases, uncontrolled infections, pregnancy or lactation was excluded from the study. Diagnosis relied on clinical symptoms, serum thyroxine, TRAb, thyroid ultrasound and orbital computed tomography. Ficoll-Paque density gradient centrifugation was used to isolate PBMCs from around 10 ml of fresh peripheral blood. Trizol reagent was used to extract the total RNA, and its quality was then checked on an Agilent 2100 Bioanalyzer. For repertoire sequencing, the TCR beta CDR3 regions were amplified from RNA transcripts. HTBI primers and the Qiagen OneStep RT-PCR kit were used in a first-round RT-PCR, which was followed by a second-round multiplex PCR, size selection and purification. Libraries were sequenced on an Illumina HiSeq2000 using paired-end 100 bp reads. Concerning the study's data processing: SOAPnuke was used for read processing, and reads with adapters, uncalled bases, a mean Phred below 15, or no exact constant-primer or identifier match were discarded. High-quality paired reads were merged with COPE v1.2.5. Each unique nucleotide sequence was treated as a clonotype, and MiTCR v1.1 was used to align the clonotypes to the IMGT TRB V, D and J references. The analysis was limited to V-J combinations with a frequency above 0.0001, which together covered more than 99% of repertoires. For each V-J combination, a TCR clonal expansion and chaos score was defined as F50 clonal expansion divided by the chaos observed in the TCRdist matrix. Welch's t-statistics and random forest were used to narrow the features down to 10 to 15 V-J combinations, which were then fed into a naive Bayes classifier. The Morisita-Horn index was used to measure how similar the thyroid and blood repertoires were. The public reads were quality trimmed at Q25 with fastp and then assembled into clones with MiXCR by TCRdb, keeping productive beta chains. Each entry is one CDR3 protein sequence, shown with its most common DNA and genes. TCRdb's processing, not the authors' own work, is the source of the V and J calls. The sample includes 680,000 or so distinct CDR3 sequences, with about 24% observed a single time. The ten largest clones capture about 6.6% of the sample.

CDR1 is given as MNHEY and CDR2 as SVGEGT, both from the germline V gene. CDR3 length: 13 amino acids, cysteine to phenylalanine. Left in the record is the CDR3 DNA by itself, 39 bases read in frame from the first base. V sheds 6 bases and J sheds 5 bases, leaving 11 bases between their ends. This clonotype was counted at least ten times. The specificity of this receptor is unknown. Base qualities are not at hand, and no much larger clone is one base apart. The sequenced material came from peripheral blood. The TCR sequence derives from a woman between 18 and 30 years old with stable Graves' hyperthyroidism. Some clones in this sample may be carry-over from other donors' samples. Donor details come from another sample of the same person, matched by shared clones. The rearrangement joined TRBV6-2 or TRBV6-3 to TRBJ1-5, with the D segment identity uncertain. The CDR3 corresponds to CASSPRKYQPQHF. Read as DNA, the sequence is TGTGCCAGCAGCCCCAGGAAATATCAGCCCCAGCATTTT.